This TCR beta chain was profiled in a study of T cell changes during pregnancy in multiple sclerosis. Profiling relied on immunoSEQ multiplex PCR, and the TCRdb table lists in-frame clones only, not all of them. The data contain about 53,000 clones, 80% to 95% of them seen just once; the ten biggest clones take up 0.5%. The CDR3 is 13 amino acids. Trimming cost V 3 bases and J 4 bases, with 9 bases left between them. CDR1 is LNHDA, CDR2 SQIVND, per germline (reference sequence). The rearrangement uses TRBV19 and TRBJ1-2; D is uncertain. The source is a female donor with multiple sclerosis, enrolled in a pregnancy study. The sample here was CD4+ T cells from peripheral blood mononuclear cells, taken in the third trimester of pregnancy. This CDR3 is CASSIQTFYGYTF. The DNA of the CDR3 is TGTGCCAGTAGTATCCAGACTTTCTATGGCTACACCTTC.